These 27 T cell receptor beta chains share one sample of origin, sequenced in a study of blood T cell repertoires in COVID-19 (dated by TCRdb to 2020 to 2022). Libraries came from the immunoSEQ multiplex PCR assay. The clones in this table, taken by TCRdb from immuneACCESS, are in-frame only. Not every clone is retained; where verified, under half of the shortfall comes from an unresolved V gene, and the cause of the rest is unknown. This sample lists roughly 290,000 clones; over 80% were detected once. The top ten clones comprise around 4% of the sample. Sequenced material: peripheral blood. These receptors came from a woman aged 45-60 years with active or convalescent COVID-19.

The chain recombines TRBV20-1 with TRBJ2-7; 8 bases align to TRBD2. J gave up 0 bases and V 3 bases, and 4 bases lay outside the gene matches. There are 14 residues in the CDR3. Germline CDR1 is DFQATT and CDR2 is SNEGSKA (reference sequence). The DNA for the CDR3 is TGCAGTGCTAGTGGCGGGGGGAGCTCCTACGAGCAGTACTTC. Amino acid sequence: CSASGGGSSYEQYF.

The chain carries TRBV10-1 and TRBJ2-1; 14 nucleotides line up with TRBD2. Germline V gives CDR1 WNHNN, CDR2 SYGVQD (reference sequence). This CDR3 contains 15 residues. Trimming at V came to 2 bases and at J to 6 bases, leaving 0 bases not matched to a gene. In nucleotides, the CDR3 is TGCGCCAGCAGTGAGGGGACTAGCGGGGGCAATGAGCAGTTCTTC. This gives the protein CASSEGTSGGNEQFF.

This clone was found a few times. The CDR3, as DNA: TGTGCCAGCAGCTTAGCCGGCGGGCTTGGCTACACCTTC. This gives the protein CASSLAGGLGYTF. V usage is TRBV7-9 and J usage is TRBJ1-2, with D unclear. This CDR3 is 13 amino acids long. Per the germline V gene, CDR1 is SEHNR and CDR2 is FQNEAQ (reference sequence). Between the trimmed V and J ends, which lost 0 bases and 7 bases, there was a span of 9 bases.

This chain uses TRBV2 with TRBJ2-4; 7 nucleotides align to TRBD1. V was clipped by 6 bases and J by 3 bases; unmatched bases: 5. This CDR3 is 14 amino acids long. Germline assignment: CDR1 SNHLY and CDR2 FYNNEI. This CDR3 reads CASSRQGVKNIQYF. As DNA, the CDR3 is TGTGCCAGCAGCAGACAGGGTGTCAAAAACATTCAGTACTTC.

The chain is built from TRBV2 and TRBJ1-2; D remains unclear. This CDR3 has 14 amino acids. V was trimmed by 4 bases and J by 4 bases, leaving 13 bases between them. Per germline, CDR1 SNHLY and CDR2 FYNNEI. CDR3 in amino acids: CASSGGQSSYGYTF. In nucleotides, the CDR3 is TGTGCCAGCAGTGGAGGTCAAAGCAGCTATGGCTACACCTTC.

The rearrangement joins TRBV24-1 to TRBJ2-2, with D possibly being TRBD1 (5 bases). From germline, CDR1 is KGHDR and CDR2 SFDVKD. The CDR3 has 16 residues. The V gene lost 0 bases and the J gene lost 6 bases, with 13 bases spanning the gap. The CDR3 DNA is TGTGCCACCAGTGATTTGTTACAGGCACGGCCCGGGGAGCTGTTTTTT. This codes for CATSDLLQARPGELFF.

DNA for the CDR3: TGTGCCAGCAAGGTCAGGACTAGCTTGGACGAGCAGTACTTC. This sequence encodes CASKVRTSLDEQYF. V usage is TRBV7-3 and J usage is TRBJ2-7; 8 bases fit TRBD2. The CDR3 runs 14 residues. V was clipped by 7 bases and J by 5 bases; unmatched bases: 10. From germline, CDR1 is SGHTA and CDR2 FQGTGA.

The chain joins TRBV28 to TRBJ2-1; D is undetermined. The CDR3 spans 13 residues. CDR1 and CDR2 (germline): MDHEN, SYDVKM. With 10 bases removed from V and 3 bases from J, the gap between germline ends came to 13 bases. CDR3 DNA sequence: TGTGCCATCCGAGGCATTGTCTACAATGAGCAGTTCTTC. The encoded protein is CAIRGIVYNEQFF. The full variable domain, with the rest looked up from reference TRBV28 and TRBJ2-1, is DVKVTQSSRYLVKRTGEKVFLECVQDMDHENMFWYRQDPGLGLRLIYFSYDVKMKEKGDIPEGYSVSREKKERFSLILESASTNQTSMYLCAIRGIVYNEQFFGPGTRLTVL.

The V call is TRBV12-3 or TRBV12-4, the J call TRBJ1-2; D gene uncertain. The CDR3 loop spans 13 amino acids. V lost 4 bases and J 8 bases, leaving 14 bases between the germline ends. CDR3 nucleotide sequence: TGTGCCAGCAGTTCCGGCAGACAATGGGGCTACACCTTC. Residues: CASSSGRQWGYTF.

The chain employs TRBV6-5 and TRBJ1-2; D is possibly TRBD1 (5 bases). V lost 2 bases, J lost 7 bases, and 14 bases lay in between. CDR3 length: 14 residues. In germline, CDR1 is MNHEY, CDR2 SVGAGI. DNA of the CDR3: TGTGCCAGCAGTTACGTTTGGGCTCAGGGTGGCTACACCTTC. This translates into CASSYVWAQGGYTF.

The rearrangement joins TRBV19 to TRBJ1-1; maybe TRBD1 (5 bases). The ends were cut back, 7 bases at V and 0 bases at J, with 18 bases in the middle. The CDR3 contains 16 residues. Germline CDR1 is LNHDA and CDR2 is SQIVND (reference sequence). CDR3 residues: CASKALGGALNTEAFF. CDR3 in DNA: TGTGCCAGTAAAGCCTTGGGGGGAGCCTTGAACACTGAAGCTTTCTTT.

The chain's CDR3 is CASSLDRGFGYTF. For the CDR3, the DNA is TGTGCCAGCAGCTTAGACAGGGGGTTCGGCTACACCTTC. The V gene is TRBV7-2, the J gene TRBJ1-2; TRBD1 matches at 8 bases. Unmatched junction bases numbered 3, after V lost 1 base and J lost 8 bases. The CDR3 has 13 amino acids. Looked up from germline, CDR1 is SGHTA and CDR2 is FQGNSA.

The chain has TRBV30 and TRBJ2-6; 12 nucleotides align to TRBD2. This CDR3 has 18 residues. Unmatched junction bases numbered 11, after V lost 4 bases and J lost 4 bases. The germline V gene encodes CDR1 GTSNPN and CDR2 SVGIG (reference sequence). CDR3 bases: TGTGCCTGGAACGTCCACGGACTAGCGGGATCCGGGGCCAACGTCCTGACTTTC. Translation: CAWNVHGLAGSGANVLTF.

The J gene is TRBJ2-7, the V gene TRBV12-3 or TRBV12-4, with D perhaps TRBD2 (6 bases). V was trimmed by 6 bases and J by 2 bases, leaving 11 bases between them. The CDR3 has 13 amino acids. In DNA, the CDR3 is TGTGCCAGCAGACTAGCCAACACCTACGAGCAGTACTTC. It is translated as CASRLANTYEQYF.

The chain employs TRBV19 and TRBJ2-3; 7 bases map to TRBD2. Trimming cost V 3 bases and J 6 bases; bases outside gene matches: 9. In germline, CDR1 is LNHDA, CDR2 SQIVND (reference sequence). The CDR3 totals 15 residues. The CDR3 spells CASSIGGSYSDTQYF. CDR3 DNA sequence: TGTGCCAGTAGTATCGGCGGGAGCTACTCGGATACGCAGTATTTT.

V usage is TRBV19 and J usage is TRBJ1-1; D perhaps matches TRBD1 (5 bases). The V and J ends lost 8 bases and 4 bases respectively, with 11 bases between them. This CDR3 region has 12 residues. Germline lookup yields CDR1 LNHDA and CDR2 SQIVND (reference sequence). The CDR3 loop reads CASWRGGTEAFF. CDR3 coding DNA: TGTGCCAGTTGGCGGGGCGGCACTGAAGCTTTCTTT.

V usage is TRBV6-5 and J usage is TRBJ1-6; D may be TRBD1 (6 bases). Trimming left V 1 base short and J 6 bases short, with 13 bases between. The CDR3 consists of 16 residues. Germline V gene data show CDR1 as MNHEY and CDR2 as SVGAGI. The DNA of the CDR3 is TGTGCCAGCAGTTACTGGGGGGGCTCACGTAATTCACCCCTCCACTTT. Amino acids: CASSYWGGSRNSPLHF.

The chain combines TRBV15 with TRBJ2-2; D is perhaps TRBD1 (5 bases). CDR3 length: 17 residues. Trimming pared 5 bases from V and 3 bases from J, leaving 19 bases between. Germline V gene lookup returns CDR1 LNHNV and CDR2 YYDKDF (reference sequence). CDR3 region: CATSWSRMTAYTGELFF. CDR3 coding DNA: TGTGCCACCAGCTGGAGTCGAATGACAGCGTACACCGGGGAGCTGTTTTTT.

The V gene is TRBV5-4, the J gene TRBJ2-4; D is unclear. The V end lost 0 bases, the J end lost 8 bases, and 12 bases lay between the germline ends. Germline V lookup: CDR1 SGHNT, CDR2 YYREEE (reference sequence). The CDR3 spans 14 residues. CDR3 sequence: CASSLGTQRDIQYF. The CDR3 nucleotides read TGTGCCAGCAGCTTGGGTACACAGAGAGACATTCAGTACTTC.

The genes are TRBV2 and TRBJ1-4; D unclear. This CDR3 comprises 15 residues. Trimming removed 4 bases at V and 3 bases at J, with 12 bases between. Germline CDR1 and CDR2: SNHLY and FYNNEI. CDR3 protein: CASSVSRVANEKLFF. For the CDR3, the DNA is TGTGCCAGCAGTGTAAGTCGAGTGGCTAATGAAAAACTGTTTTTT.

This clone was detected only once. V and J are TRBV3-1 (or the pseudogene TRBV3-2) and TRBJ1-1; D unclear. In germline, CDR1 is LGHDT, CDR2 YNNKEL (reference sequence). V was clipped by 1 base and J by 0 bases, with 3 bases between them. CDR3 length equals 13 residues. In DNA form, the CDR3 reads TGTGCCAGCAGCCAAGTAATGAACACTGAAGCTTTCTTT. Encoded protein: CASSQVMNTEAFF.

This chain joins TRBV28 and TRBJ1-2; 8 bases map to TRBD1. J was trimmed by 6 bases and V by 5 bases; bases with no gene match: 8. Germline V gene lookup returns CDR1 MDHEN and CDR2 SYDVKM. The length of the CDR3 is 14 residues. Here the CDR3 DNA reads TGTGCCAGCAGTCCCCAAGGACAGGGAGATGGCTACACCTTC. This encodes CASSPQGQGDGYTF.

V usage is TRBV5-6 and J usage is TRBJ2-6, with D possibly TRBD1 on 6 matching bases. V was trimmed by 2 bases and J by 4 bases, leaving 16 bases between them. Germline V CDR1 and CDR2: SGHDT, YYEEEE. CDR3 length: 17 amino acids. As DNA, the CDR3 is TGTGCCAGCAGCTTTACGCTCCGGACAGCGGGGGCCAACGTCCTGACTTTC. The encoded protein is CASSFTLRTAGANVLTF.

This clone was seen only once. The CDR3 DNA reads as TGTGCCAGCAGCCCTCTGGACAGAGCGAACACCGGGGAGCTGTTTTTT. Translation gives CASSPLDRANTGELFF. The chain carries TRBV9 and TRBJ2-2; TRBD1 might be the D (6 bases). CDR3 length: 16 amino acids. V lost 4 bases to trimming and J lost 0 bases, with 13 bases between them. Germline CDR1 SGDLS, CDR2 YYNGEE.

The rearrangement links TRBV7-9 to TRBJ1-2; 8 bases match TRBD1. The junction had 19 bases not matched to a gene; V was cut back by 5 bases and J by 8 bases. In germline, CDR1 is SEHNR, CDR2 FQNEAQ (reference sequence). The CDR3 contains 17 residues. The CDR3 bases are TGTGCCAGCAGCCGTGGGACAGGCCACCTCCGCTGGGGAGGCTACACCTTC. Translated, it gives CASSRGTGHLRWGGYTF.

The chain employs TRBV19 and TRBJ1-1; a possible D gene is TRBD1 (6 bases). The germline gives CDR1 LNHDA, CDR2 SQIVND (reference sequence). Trimming shortened V by 9 bases and J by 4 bases, and 12 bases separated the two germline ends. The CDR3 has 12 amino acids. The CDR3 DNA reads TGTGCCAGCGGGGGGGGCGGCACTGAAGCTTTCTTT. Its translation: CASGGGGTEAFF.

The chain recombines TRBV5-1 with TRBJ2-5; D is unresolved. V was trimmed by 0 bases and J by 4 bases, leaving 10 bases between them. From germline, CDR1 is SGHRS and CDR2 YFSETQ. CDR3 length equals 14 residues. CDR3 sequence (DNA): TGCGCCAGCAGCTTGGAGCGATCGTCAGAGACCCAGTACTTC. Translated: CASSLERSSETQYF.